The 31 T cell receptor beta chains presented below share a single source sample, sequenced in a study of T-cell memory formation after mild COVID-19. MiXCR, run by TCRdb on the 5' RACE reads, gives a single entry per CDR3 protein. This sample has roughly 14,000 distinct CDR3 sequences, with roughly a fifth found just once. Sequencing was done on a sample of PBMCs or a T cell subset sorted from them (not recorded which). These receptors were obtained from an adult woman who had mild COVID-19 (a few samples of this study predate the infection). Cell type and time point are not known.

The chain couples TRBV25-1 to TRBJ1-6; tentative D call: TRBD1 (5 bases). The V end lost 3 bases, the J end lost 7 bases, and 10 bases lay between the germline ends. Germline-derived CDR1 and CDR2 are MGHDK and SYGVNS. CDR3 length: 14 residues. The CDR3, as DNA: TGTGCCAGCAGTGAGGGGACCGCGAATTCACCCCTCCACTTT. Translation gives CASSEGTANSPLHF.

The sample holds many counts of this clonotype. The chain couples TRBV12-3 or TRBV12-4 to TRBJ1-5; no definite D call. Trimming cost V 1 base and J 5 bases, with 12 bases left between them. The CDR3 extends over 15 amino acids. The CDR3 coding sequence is TGTGCCAGCAGTTTAGTGGGTGGGAAGGATCAGCCCCAGCATTTT. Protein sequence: CASSLVGGKDQPQHF.

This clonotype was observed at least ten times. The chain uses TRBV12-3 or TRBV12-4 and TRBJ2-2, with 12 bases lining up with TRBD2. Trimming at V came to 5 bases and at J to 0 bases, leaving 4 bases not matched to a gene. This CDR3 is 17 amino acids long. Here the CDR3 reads CASSGASGGANTGELFF. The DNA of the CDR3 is TGTGCCAGCAGTGGGGCTAGCGGGGGGGCGAACACCGGGGAGCTGTTTTTT.

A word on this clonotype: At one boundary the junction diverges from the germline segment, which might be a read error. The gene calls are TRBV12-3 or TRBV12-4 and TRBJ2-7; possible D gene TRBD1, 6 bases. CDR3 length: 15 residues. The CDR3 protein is CARSLVPGVPYEQYF. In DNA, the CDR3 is TGTGCCCGCAGTTTAGTGCCAGGGGTCCCCTACGAGCAGTACTTC.

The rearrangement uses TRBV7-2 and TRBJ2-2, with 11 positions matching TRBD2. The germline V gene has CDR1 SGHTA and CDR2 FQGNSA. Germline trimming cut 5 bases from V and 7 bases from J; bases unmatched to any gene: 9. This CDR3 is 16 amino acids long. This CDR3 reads CASSITSGGIGGELFF. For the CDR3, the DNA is TGTGCCAGCAGCATTACTAGCGGGGGTATCGGCGGGGAGCTGTTTTTT.

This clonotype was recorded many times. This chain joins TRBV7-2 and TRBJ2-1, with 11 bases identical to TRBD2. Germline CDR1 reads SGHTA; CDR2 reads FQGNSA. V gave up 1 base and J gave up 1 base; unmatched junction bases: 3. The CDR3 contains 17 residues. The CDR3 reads CASSLVSSGGSYNEQFF. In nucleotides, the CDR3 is TGTGCCAGCAGCTTAGTTTCTAGCGGGGGGTCCTACAATGAGCAGTTCTTC.

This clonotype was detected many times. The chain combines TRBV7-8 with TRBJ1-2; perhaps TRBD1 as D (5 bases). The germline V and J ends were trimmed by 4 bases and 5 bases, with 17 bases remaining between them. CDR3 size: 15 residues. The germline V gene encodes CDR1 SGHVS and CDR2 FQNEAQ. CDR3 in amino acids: CASSSGTVAEYGYTF. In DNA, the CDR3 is TGTGCCAGCAGCTCTGGGACGGTGGCGGAGTATGGCTACACCTTC. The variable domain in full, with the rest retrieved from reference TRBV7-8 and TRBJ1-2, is GAGVSQSPRYKVAKRGQDVALRCDPISGHVSLFWYQQALGQGPEFLTYFQNEAQLDKSGLPSDRFFAERPEGSVSTLKIQRTQQEDSAVYLCASSSGTVAEYGYTFGSGTRLTVV.

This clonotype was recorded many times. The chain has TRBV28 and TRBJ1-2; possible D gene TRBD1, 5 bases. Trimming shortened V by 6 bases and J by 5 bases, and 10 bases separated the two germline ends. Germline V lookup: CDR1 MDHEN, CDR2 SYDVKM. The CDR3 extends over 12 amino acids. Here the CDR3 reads CASSTGGYGYTF. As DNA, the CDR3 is TGTGCCAGCAGCACCGGGGGGTATGGCTACACCTTC.

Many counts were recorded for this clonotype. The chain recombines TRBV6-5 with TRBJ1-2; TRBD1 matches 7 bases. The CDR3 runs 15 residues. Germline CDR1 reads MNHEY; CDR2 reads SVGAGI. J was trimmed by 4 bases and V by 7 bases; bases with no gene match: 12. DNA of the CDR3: TGTGCCAGCACCGACCTCGGGGGGACAGCCTATGGCTACACCTTC. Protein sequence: CASTDLGGTAYGYTF.

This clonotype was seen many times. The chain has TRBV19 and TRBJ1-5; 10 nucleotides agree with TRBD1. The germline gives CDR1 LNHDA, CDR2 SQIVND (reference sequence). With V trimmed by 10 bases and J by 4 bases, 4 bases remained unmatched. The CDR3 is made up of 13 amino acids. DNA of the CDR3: TGTGCCATAGGGGACAGGGGAAATCAGCCCCAGCATTTT. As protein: CAIGDRGNQPQHF. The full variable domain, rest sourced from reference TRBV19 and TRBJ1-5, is DGGITQSPKYLFRKEGQNVTLSCEQNLNHDAMYWYRQDPGQGLRLIYYSQIVNDFQKGDIAEGYSVSREKKESFPLTVTSAQKNPTAFYLCAIGDRGNQPQHFGDGTRLSIL.

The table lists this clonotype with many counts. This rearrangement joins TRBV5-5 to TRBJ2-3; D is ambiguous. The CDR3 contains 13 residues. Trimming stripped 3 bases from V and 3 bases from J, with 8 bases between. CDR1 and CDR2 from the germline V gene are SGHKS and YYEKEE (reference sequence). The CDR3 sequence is CASSSRLTDTQYF. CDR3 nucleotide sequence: TGTGCCAGCAGCTCCAGATTGACAGATACGCAGTATTTT.

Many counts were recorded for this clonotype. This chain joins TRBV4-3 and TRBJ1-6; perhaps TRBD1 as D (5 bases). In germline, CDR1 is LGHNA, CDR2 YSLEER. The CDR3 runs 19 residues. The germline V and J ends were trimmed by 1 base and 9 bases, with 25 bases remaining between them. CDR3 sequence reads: CASSQAPLVRAPRGSPLHF. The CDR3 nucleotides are TGCGCCAGCAGCCAAGCCCCCTTGGTAAGGGCGCCAAGGGGTTCACCCCTCCACTTT.

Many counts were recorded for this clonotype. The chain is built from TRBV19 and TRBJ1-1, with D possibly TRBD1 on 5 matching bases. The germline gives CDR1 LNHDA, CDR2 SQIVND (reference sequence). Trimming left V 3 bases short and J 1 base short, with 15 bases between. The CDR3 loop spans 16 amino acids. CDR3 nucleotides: TGTGCCAGTAGTATGCTGAAGGCAGGGCAGAACACTGAAGCTTTCTTT. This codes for CASSMLKAGQNTEAFF. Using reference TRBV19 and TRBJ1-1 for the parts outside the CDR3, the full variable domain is DGGITQSPKYLFRKEGQNVTLSCEQNLNHDAMYWYRQDPGQGLRLIYYSQIVNDFQKGDIAEGYSVSREKKESFPLTVTSAQKNPTAFYLCASSMLKAGQNTEAFFGQGTRLTVV.

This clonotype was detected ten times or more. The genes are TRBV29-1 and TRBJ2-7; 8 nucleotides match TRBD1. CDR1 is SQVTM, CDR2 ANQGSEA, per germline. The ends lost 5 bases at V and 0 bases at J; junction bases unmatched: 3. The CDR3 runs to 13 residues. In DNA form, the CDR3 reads TGCAGCGTTAGGACAGGGACCTCCTACGAGCAGTACTTC. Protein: CSVRTGTSYEQYF.

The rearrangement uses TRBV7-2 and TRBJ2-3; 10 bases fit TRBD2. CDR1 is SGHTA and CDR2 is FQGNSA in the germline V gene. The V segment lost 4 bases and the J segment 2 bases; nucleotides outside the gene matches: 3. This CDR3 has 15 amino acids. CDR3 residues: CASSSSGSPTDTQYF. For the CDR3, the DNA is TGTGCCAGCAGCTCTAGCGGGAGCCCCACAGATACGCAGTATTTT.

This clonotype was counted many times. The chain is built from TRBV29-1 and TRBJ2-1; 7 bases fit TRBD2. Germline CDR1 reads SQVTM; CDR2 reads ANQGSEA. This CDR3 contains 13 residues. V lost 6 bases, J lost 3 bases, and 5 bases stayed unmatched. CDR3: CSVAPSGYNEQFF. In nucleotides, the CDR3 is TGCAGCGTCGCGCCTAGCGGCTACAATGAGCAGTTCTTC.

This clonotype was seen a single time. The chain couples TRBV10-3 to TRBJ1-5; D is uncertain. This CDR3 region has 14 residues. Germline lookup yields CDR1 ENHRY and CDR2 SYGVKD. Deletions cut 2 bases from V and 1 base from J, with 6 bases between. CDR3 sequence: CAISEGGSNQPQHF. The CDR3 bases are TGTGCCATCAGTGAGGGCGGAAGCAATCAGCCCCAGCATTTT.

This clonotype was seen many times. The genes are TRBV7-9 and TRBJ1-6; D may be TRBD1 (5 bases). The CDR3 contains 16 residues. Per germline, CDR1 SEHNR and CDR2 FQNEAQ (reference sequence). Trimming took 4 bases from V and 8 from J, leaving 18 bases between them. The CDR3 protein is CASSSTTQGVYSPLHF. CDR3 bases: TGTGCCAGCAGCTCCACTACCCAGGGCGTATATTCACCCCTCCACTTT.

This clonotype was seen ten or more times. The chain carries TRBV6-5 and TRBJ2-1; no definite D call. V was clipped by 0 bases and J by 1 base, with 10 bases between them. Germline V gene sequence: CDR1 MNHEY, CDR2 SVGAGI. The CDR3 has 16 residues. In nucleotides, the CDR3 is TGTGCCAGCAGTTACTCGTCGTGGAGTTCCTACAATGAGCAGTTCTTC. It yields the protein CASSYSSWSSYNEQFF.

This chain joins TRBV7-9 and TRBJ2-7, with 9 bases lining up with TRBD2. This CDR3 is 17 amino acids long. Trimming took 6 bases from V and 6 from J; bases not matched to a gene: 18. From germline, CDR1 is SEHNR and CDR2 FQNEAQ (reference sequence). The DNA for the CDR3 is TGTGCCAGCAGTTTTATCCCTACCGGGACTAGCTATGGCGAGCAGTACTTC. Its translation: CASSFIPTGTSYGEQYF.

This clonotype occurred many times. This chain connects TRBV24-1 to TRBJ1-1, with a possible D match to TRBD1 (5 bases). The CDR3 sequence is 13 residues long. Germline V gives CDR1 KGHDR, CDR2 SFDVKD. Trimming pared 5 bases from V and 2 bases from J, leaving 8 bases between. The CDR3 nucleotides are TGTGCCACCAGTGTTGGGACCAACACTGAAGCTTTCTTT. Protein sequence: CATSVGTNTEAFF.

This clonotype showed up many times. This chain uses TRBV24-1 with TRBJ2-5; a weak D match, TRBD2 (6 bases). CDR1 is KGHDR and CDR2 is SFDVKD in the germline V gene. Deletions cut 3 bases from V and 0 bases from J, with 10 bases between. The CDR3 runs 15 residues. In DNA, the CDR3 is TGTGCCACCAGTGATGAACGGACTAACCAAGAGACCCAGTACTTC. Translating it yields CATSDERTNQETQYF.

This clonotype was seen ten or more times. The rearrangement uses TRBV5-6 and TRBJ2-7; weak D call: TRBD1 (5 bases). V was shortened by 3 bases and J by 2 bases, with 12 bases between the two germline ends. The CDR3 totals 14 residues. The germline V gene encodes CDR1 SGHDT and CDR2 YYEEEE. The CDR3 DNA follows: TGTGCCAGCAGCTACGCCGACAGAACCTACGAGCAGTACTTC. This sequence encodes CASSYADRTYEQYF. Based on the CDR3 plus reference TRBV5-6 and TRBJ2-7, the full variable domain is DAGVTQSPTHLIKTRGQQVTLRCSPKSGHDTVSWYQQALGQGPQFIFQYYEEEERQRGNFPDRFSGHQFPNYSSELNVNALLLGDSALYLCASSYADRTYEQYFGPGTRLTVT.

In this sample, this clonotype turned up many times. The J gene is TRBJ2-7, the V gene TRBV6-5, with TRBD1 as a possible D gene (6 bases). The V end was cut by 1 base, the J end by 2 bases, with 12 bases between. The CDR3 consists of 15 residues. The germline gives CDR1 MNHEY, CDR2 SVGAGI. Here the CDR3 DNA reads TGTGCCAGCAGTTACTGGCTGGGGGCGGCCTACGAGCAGTACTTC. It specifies CASSYWLGAAYEQYF.

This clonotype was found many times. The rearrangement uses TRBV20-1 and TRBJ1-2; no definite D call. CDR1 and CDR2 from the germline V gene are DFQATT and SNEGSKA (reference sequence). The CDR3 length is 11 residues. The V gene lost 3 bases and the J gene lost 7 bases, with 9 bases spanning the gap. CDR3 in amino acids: CSASVLSGYTF. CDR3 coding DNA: TGCAGTGCTAGCGTTCTTAGTGGCTACACCTTC.

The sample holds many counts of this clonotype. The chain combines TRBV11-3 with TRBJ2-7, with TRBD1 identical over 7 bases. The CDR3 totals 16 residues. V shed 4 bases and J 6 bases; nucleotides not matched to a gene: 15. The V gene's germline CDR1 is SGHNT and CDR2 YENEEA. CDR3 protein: CASSYSPLTGKGEQYF. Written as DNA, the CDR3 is TGTGCCAGCAGCTATTCCCCCCTGACAGGGAAAGGCGAGCAGTACTTC.

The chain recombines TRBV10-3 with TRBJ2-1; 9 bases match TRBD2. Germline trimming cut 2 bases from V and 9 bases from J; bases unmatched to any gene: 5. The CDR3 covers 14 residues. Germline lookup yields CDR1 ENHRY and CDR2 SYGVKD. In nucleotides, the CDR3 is TGTGCCATCAGTGAGAATCTAGCGGGGTTTGAGCAGTTCTTC. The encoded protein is CAISENLAGFEQFF.

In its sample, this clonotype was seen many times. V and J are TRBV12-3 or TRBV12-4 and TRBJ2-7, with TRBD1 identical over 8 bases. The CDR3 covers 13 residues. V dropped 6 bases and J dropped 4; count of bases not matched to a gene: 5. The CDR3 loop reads CASSRTGTYEQYF. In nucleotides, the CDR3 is TGTGCCAGCAGCCGGACAGGGACGTACGAGCAGTACTTC.

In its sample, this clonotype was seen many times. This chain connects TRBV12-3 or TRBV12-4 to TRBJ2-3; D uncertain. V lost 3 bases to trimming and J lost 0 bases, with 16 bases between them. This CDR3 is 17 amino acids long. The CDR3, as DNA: TGTGCCAGCAGTTTGGTGTTTACTACCCAAAGCACAGATACGCAGTATTTT. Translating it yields CASSLVFTTQSTDTQYF.

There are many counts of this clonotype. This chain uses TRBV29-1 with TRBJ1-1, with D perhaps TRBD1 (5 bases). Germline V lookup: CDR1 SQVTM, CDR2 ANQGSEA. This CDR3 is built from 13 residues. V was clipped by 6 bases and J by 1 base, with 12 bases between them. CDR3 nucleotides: TGCAGCGTCAGCAGGGCGGGGAACACTGAAGCTTTCTTT. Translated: CSVSRAGNTEAFF.

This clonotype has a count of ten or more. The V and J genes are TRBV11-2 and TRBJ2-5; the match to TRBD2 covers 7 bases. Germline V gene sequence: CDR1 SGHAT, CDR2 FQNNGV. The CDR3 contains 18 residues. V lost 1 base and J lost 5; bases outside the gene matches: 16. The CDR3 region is CASSLGELALPSLETQYF. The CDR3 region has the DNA TGTGCCAGCAGCTTAGGGGAACTAGCGCTACCCTCACTGGAGACCCAGTACTTC. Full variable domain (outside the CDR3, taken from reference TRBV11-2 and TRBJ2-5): EAGVAQSPRYKIIEKRQSVAFWCNPISGHATLYWYQQILGQGPKLLIQFQNNGVVDDSQLPKDRFSAERLKGVDSTLKIQPAKLEDSAVYLCASSLGELALPSLETQYFGPGTRLLVL.